What follows are 5 T cell receptor beta chains derived from one specimen sequenced in a study of cytomegalovirus exposure and HLA in healthy donors. Use of 60 Vbeta and 13 Jbeta primers characterized the PCR. Assay: immunoSEQ multiplex PCR; the TCRdb copy retains only in-frame clones and omits some. The data contain 200,000 to 250,000 clones, 65% to 90% of them singletons. Sequencing was performed on PBMCs. The source is a girl aged 10-17 years in good health and CMV-seronegative.

In DNA form, the CDR3 reads TGTGCCAGCAGCACATACAACCGGGACTACGAGCAGTACTTC. Its translation: CASSTYNRDYEQYF. The chain employs TRBV7-2 and TRBJ2-7, with D maybe TRBD2 (5 bases). The V gene lost 5 bases and the J gene lost 3 bases, with 14 bases spanning the gap. The CDR3 contains 14 residues. Germline CDR1 reads SGHTA; CDR2 reads FQGNSA. Filled out from reference TRBV7-2 and TRBJ2-7, the complete variable domain reads GAGVSQSPSNKVTEKGKDVELRCDPISGHTALYWYRQSLGQGLEFLIYFQGNSAPDKSGLPSDRFSAERTGGSVSTLTIQRTQQEDSAVYLCASSTYNRDYEQYFGPGTRLTVT.

This chain connects TRBV28 to TRBJ1-5, with 9 bases aligning to TRBD1. J lost 6 bases, V lost 3 bases, and 9 bases had no gene match. The CDR3 has 16 amino acids. CDR1 and CDR2 (germline): MDHEN, SYDVKM. CDR3 region: CASSLAIGTGFQPQHF. CDR3 coding DNA: TGTGCCAGCAGTTTGGCTATCGGGACAGGGTTTCAGCCCCAGCATTTT.

The chain has TRBV5-4 and TRBJ2-5, with D perhaps TRBD1 (6 bases). Germline CDR1 SGHNT, CDR2 YYREEE (reference sequence). CDR3 length: 14 amino acids. V lost 4 bases and J lost 1, with 11 bases in between. CDR3 coding DNA: TGTGCCAGCAGCCGACCAGGGGCCCAAGAGACCCAGTACTTC. Its translation is CASSRPGAQETQYF.

This clone is a singleton in its sample. The chain links TRBV28 to TRBJ1-6, with 7 bases aligning to TRBD1. The CDR3 loop spans 16 amino acids. Germline V CDR1 and CDR2: MDHEN, SYDVKM. V gave up 7 bases and J gave up 8 bases; unmatched junction bases: 14. As DNA, the CDR3 is TGTGCCAGCACGGGGAACCCACAGGGGCTAGATTCACCCCTCCACTTT. The encoded protein is CASTGNPQGLDSPLHF.

The chain carries TRBV27 and TRBJ1-6; 11 bases agree with TRBD1. V lost 5 bases, J lost 4 bases, and 10 bases stayed unmatched. The CDR3 length is 18 residues. Germline V gives CDR1 MNHEY, CDR2 SMNVEV (reference sequence). CDR3 sequence (DNA): TGTGCCAGCAGTCCGAGGACAGGGGGCAGATCATATAATTCACCCCTCCACTTT. Encoded protein: CASSPRTGGRSYNSPLHF.